This T cell receptor beta chain was profiled in a study of blood T cell repertoires in COVID-19. As for the study in general: Some COVID-19 samples were acute and others convalescent; all came from the United States, Italy and Spain.

Germline CDR1 is SGHRS and CDR2 is YFSETQ. J was trimmed by 3 bases and V by 3 bases; bases with no gene match: 8. CDR3 length equals 15 residues. In the study's own analysis: Reference gene primer amplification gave estimated nucleated cell counts. The protocol was immunoSEQ multiplex PCR, while the TCRdb copy is restricted to in-frame clones and leaves out a portion. V and J calls and clone size come straight from that table; D and trimming were deduced from the DNA. Of 200,000 to 250,000 clones in the sample, about 87% are singletons; the top ten hold roughly 6.2%. The gene calls are TRBV5-1 and TRBJ1-1; 7 bases align to TRBD1. The TCR was taken from a man in his fifties or sixties who had recovered from COVID-19. Sequencing was performed on peripheral blood. The DNA of the CDR3 is TGCGCCAGCAGCTGGGGACAGCTCAAGGACACTGAAGCTTTCTTT. It translates to CASSWGQLKDTEAFF.